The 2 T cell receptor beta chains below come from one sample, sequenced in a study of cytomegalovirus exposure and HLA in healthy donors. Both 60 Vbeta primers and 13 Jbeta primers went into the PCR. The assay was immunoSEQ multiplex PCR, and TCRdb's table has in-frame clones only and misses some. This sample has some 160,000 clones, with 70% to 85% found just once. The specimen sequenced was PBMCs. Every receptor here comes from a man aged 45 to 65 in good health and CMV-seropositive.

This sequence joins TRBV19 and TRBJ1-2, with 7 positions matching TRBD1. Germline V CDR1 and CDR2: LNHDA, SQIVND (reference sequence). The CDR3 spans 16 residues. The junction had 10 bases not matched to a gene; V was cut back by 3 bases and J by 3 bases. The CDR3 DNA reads TGTGCCAGTAGTATTGATGGGGACAGCGCAGACTATGGCTACACCTTC. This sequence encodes CASSIDGDSADYGYTF. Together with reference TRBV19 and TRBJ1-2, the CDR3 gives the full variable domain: DGGITQSPKYLFRKEGQNVTLSCEQNLNHDAMYWYRQDPGQGLRLIYYSQIVNDFQKGDIAEGYSVSREKKESFPLTVTSAQKNPTAFYLCASSIDGDSADYGYTFGSGTRLTVV.

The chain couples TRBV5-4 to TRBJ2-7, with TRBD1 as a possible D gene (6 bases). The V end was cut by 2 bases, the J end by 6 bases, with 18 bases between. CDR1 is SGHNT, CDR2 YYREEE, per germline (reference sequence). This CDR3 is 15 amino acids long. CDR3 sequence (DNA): TGTGCCAGCAGCTTAGCCGGGACATCTCCGGGCGAGCAGTACTTC. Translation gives CASSLAGTSPGEQYF.